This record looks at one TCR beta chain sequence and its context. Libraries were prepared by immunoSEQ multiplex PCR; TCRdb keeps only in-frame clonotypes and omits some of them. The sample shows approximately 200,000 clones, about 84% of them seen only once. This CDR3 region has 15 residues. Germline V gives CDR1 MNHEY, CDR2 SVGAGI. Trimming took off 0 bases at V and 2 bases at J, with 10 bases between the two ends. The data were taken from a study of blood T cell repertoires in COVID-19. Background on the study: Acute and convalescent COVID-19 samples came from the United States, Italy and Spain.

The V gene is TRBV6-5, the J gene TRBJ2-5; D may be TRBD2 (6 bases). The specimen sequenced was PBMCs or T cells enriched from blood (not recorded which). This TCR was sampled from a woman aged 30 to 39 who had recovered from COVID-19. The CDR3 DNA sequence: TGTGCCAGCAGTTACTCCAGGAGGGCTCAAGAGACCCAGTACTTC. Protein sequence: CASSYSRRAQETQYF.